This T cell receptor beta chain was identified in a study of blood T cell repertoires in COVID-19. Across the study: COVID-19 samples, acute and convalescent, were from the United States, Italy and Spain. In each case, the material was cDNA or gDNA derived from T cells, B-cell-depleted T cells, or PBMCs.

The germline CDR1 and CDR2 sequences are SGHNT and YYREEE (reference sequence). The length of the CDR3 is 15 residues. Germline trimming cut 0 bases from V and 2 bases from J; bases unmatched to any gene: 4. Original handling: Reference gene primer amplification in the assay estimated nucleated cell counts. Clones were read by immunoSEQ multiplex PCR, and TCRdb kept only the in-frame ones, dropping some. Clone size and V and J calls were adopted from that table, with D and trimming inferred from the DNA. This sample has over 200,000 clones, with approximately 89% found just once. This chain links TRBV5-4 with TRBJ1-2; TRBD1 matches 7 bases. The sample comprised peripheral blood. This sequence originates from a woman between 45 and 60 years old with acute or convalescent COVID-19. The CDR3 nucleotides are TGTGCCAGCAGCTTGGCGGCAGGGGGGAACTATGGCTACACCTTC. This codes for CASSLAAGGNYGYTF.